The sequence of this T cell receptor beta chain was determined in a study of blood T cell repertoires in COVID-19. Per the original methods: Counts of nucleated cells, estimated from reference gene primer amplification, were obtained. TCRdb's copy holds only in-frame clones and misses some; the assay was immunoSEQ multiplex PCR. From that table come the V and J calls and clone size; the DNA was used to work out D and trimming. Of about 21,000 clones detected, over 70% appear once; the ten largest clones hold roughly 13%. CDR3 length: 14 amino acids. The V segment lost 0 bases and the J segment 4 bases; nucleotides outside the gene matches: 3. CDR1 and CDR2 from the germline V gene are MNHEY and SVGEGT.

This TCR derives from a man aged 60-69 years with active COVID-19. The gene calls are TRBV6-2 or TRBV6-3 and TRBJ2-7, with 7 bases aligning to TRBD1. Sequencing was carried out using peripheral blood. CDR3 coding DNA: TGTGCCAGCAGTTACTCGACAGGGTGGTACGAGCAGTACTTC. Translating it yields CASSYSTGWYEQYF.